Below are 20 T cell receptor beta chains sequenced from a single sample in a study of cytomegalovirus exposure and HLA in healthy donors. PCR primers comprised 60 Vbeta and 13 Jbeta primers. Libraries were prepared by immunoSEQ multiplex PCR; TCRdb keeps only in-frame clonotypes and omits some of them. Of some 100,000 clones listed, about two thirds are singletons. The specimen was PBMCs. Every receptor here comes from a woman aged 45 to 65 in good health and CMV-seropositive.

The table lists this clone with a few counts. The chain carries TRBV28 and TRBJ2-5; 12 nucleotides align to TRBD2. Near its end, the DNA agrees better with TRBJ2-7, so the J call may be wrong. Germline CDR1 MDHEN, CDR2 SYDVKM. The CDR3 length is 16 residues. CDR3 nucleotide sequence: TGTGCCAGCAGTCTAACTAGCGGGAGGCTCCTAAGCGAGCAGTACTTC. This translates into CASSLTSGRLLSEQYF.

The chain joins TRBV11-2 to TRBJ2-3; TRBD2 matches at 7 bases. Per the germline V gene, CDR1 is SGHAT and CDR2 is FQNNGV. The V segment lost 9 bases and the J segment 4 bases; nucleotides outside the gene matches: 10. The CDR3 extends over 14 amino acids. CDR3 DNA sequence: TGTGCCAGTTCCCGTGGGAGGGATGCAGATACGCAGTATTTT. Translation: CASSRGRDADTQYF.

This clone appeared a few times. V is TRBV11-3 and J is TRBJ2-2; TRBD2 matches 7 bases. V shed 2 bases and J 5 bases; nucleotides not matched to a gene: 8. This CDR3 comprises 16 residues. The germline gives CDR1 SGHNT, CDR2 YENEEA. The CDR3 region has the DNA TGTGCCAGCAGCTTAATGGCGGGAGTAGATACCGGGGAGCTGTTTTTT. Its protein is CASSLMAGVDTGELFF.

This rearrangement joins TRBV11-2 to TRBJ2-7, with a weak D call TRBD1 (6 bases). Trimming pared 3 bases from V and 4 bases from J, leaving 13 bases between. The CDR3 contains 14 residues. The V gene's germline CDR1 is SGHAT and CDR2 FQNNGV. CDR3 sequence (DNA): TGTGCCAGCAGCTTCGAACGAGGGGGTTACGAGCAGTACTTC. Amino acids: CASSFERGGYEQYF.

The chain joins TRBV28 to TRBJ1-2, with TRBD1 matching 8 bases. The CDR3 has 15 residues. Trimming removed 5 bases from V and 4 bases from J; junction bases left unmatched: 9. Germline V gene data show CDR1 as MDHEN and CDR2 as SYDVKM. This CDR3 reads CASSGADRVVYGYTF. The CDR3 bases are TGTGCCAGCAGTGGCGCGGACAGGGTCGTCTATGGCTACACCTTC.

In its sample, this clone was seen a few times. This chain links TRBV5-1 with TRBJ1-4; unclear D gene. The CDR3 covers 15 residues. V lost 2 bases to trimming and J lost 0 bases, with 8 bases between them. In germline, CDR1 is SGHRS, CDR2 YFSETQ. DNA of the CDR3: TGCGCCAGCAGCTTCGACGGGACAACTAATGAAAAACTGTTTTTT. It specifies CASSFDGTTNEKLFF.

This chain uses TRBV28 with TRBJ2-7; D not resolved. The CDR3 has 12 amino acids. Germline V lookup: CDR1 MDHEN, CDR2 SYDVKM. V was shortened by 8 bases and J by 1 base, with 9 bases between the two germline ends. CDR3 sequence reads: CASAVRSYEQYF. Written as DNA, the CDR3 is TGTGCCAGCGCCGTCAGATCCTACGAGCAGTACTTC.

This clone was seen just once. V is TRBV30 and J is TRBJ1-2; a weak D match, TRBD1 (5 bases). V dropped 5 bases and J dropped 4 bases, with 20 bases sitting between them. Germline-derived CDR1 and CDR2 are GTSNPN and SVGIG (reference sequence). The CDR3 runs 15 residues. The CDR3 reads CAWLPAGTNFYGYTF. The CDR3 DNA follows: TGTGCCTGGCTCCCTGCGGGGACCAACTTCTATGGCTACACCTTC.

This clone was seen only once. The CDR3 reads CASNNLLRGPNGYTF. DNA for the CDR3: TGTGCCAGTAACAATCTCCTCCGCGGTCCTAATGGCTACACCTTC. The chain couples TRBV19 to TRBJ1-2; no firm D call. Germline values: CDR1 LNHDA, CDR2 SQIVND (reference sequence). The CDR3 extends over 15 amino acids. Trimming stripped 7 bases from V and 6 bases from J, with 21 bases between.

V gene TRBV18 combines with J gene TRBJ2-7, with a tentative D call TRBD2 (5 bases). Germline V lookup: CDR1 KGHSH, CDR2 LQKENI. V was shortened by 4 bases and J by 7 bases, with 17 bases between the two germline ends. This CDR3 has 14 residues. CDR3: CASSLDVRDSEQYF. CDR3 coding DNA: TGTGCCAGCTCACTCGATGTCCGGGATTCTGAGCAGTACTTC.

Only a few counts were recorded for this clone. This chain links TRBV5-1 with TRBJ2-3; unclear D gene. Germline CDR1 SGHRS, CDR2 YFSETQ. The ends were cut back, 0 bases at V and 10 bases at J, with 12 bases in the middle. The CDR3 runs 13 residues. The CDR3 DNA sequence: TGCGCCAGCAGCTTGGGACACCCCAACCCGCAGTATTTT. Translating gives CASSLGHPNPQYF.

CDR3 region: CASSLGDYEQYF. The DNA of the CDR3 is TGTGCCAGCAGCTTAGGTGACTACGAGCAGTACTTC. The J gene is TRBJ2-5, the V gene TRBV11-2; no definite D call. The DNA end is more similar to TRBJ2-7, so the J call may be wrong. The CDR3 has 12 amino acids. Germline values: CDR1 SGHAT, CDR2 FQNNGV.

This clone was observed a few times. The chain links TRBV7-7 to TRBJ2-3; 9 positions match TRBD2. J lost 6 bases, V lost 7 bases, and 5 bases had no gene match. Germline CDR1 reads SSHAT; CDR2 reads FNYEAQ (reference sequence). This CDR3 is built from 13 residues. This chain's CDR3 is CASTPAGGDTQYF. The CDR3 DNA is TGTGCCAGCACCCCTGCGGGAGGGGATACGCAGTATTTT.

V is TRBV12-5 and J is TRBJ1-3; D possibly corresponds to TRBD1 (5 bases). V was shortened by 5 bases and J by 1 base, with 15 bases between the two germline ends. Germline V gene sequence: CDR1 LGHNT, CDR2 FRNRAP. The CDR3 is 16 amino acids. The CDR3 coding sequence is TGTGCTAGTGGTCCGGGAGGGGAAGCATCTGGAAACACCATATATTTT. It is translated as CASGPGGEASGNTIYF.

In this sample, this clone turned up a few times. The J gene is TRBJ2-4, the V gene TRBV7-6; the match to TRBD2 covers 10 bases. The germline V gene has CDR1 SGHVS and CDR2 FNYEAQ. This CDR3 contains 21 residues. V shed 5 bases, J shed 2 bases, and the junction held 21 bases outside the gene matches. The DNA for the CDR3 is TGTGCCAGCAGCCTACGAAAATTTGAGGACGGACTAGCGGAGACCAAAAACATTCAGTACTTC. This translates into CASSLRKFEDGLAETKNIQYF.

The V call is TRBV18, the J call TRBJ1-4; TRBD1 agrees at 8 bases. Germline CDR1 reads KGHSH; CDR2 reads LQKENI. The CDR3 contains 14 residues. With 3 bases clipped from V and 3 bases from J, the junction kept 0 bases outside the gene matches. The CDR3, as DNA: TGTGCCAGCTCACCGACAGGGGCTAATGAAAAACTGTTTTTT. Translated: CASSPTGANEKLFF.

The rearrangement joins TRBV28 to TRBJ1-2; 7 nucleotides agree with TRBD1. Looked up from germline, CDR1 is MDHEN and CDR2 is SYDVKM. The V segment lost 6 bases and the J segment 9 bases; nucleotides outside the gene matches: 7. The CDR3 extends over 12 amino acids. The CDR3 sequence: CASSPWDRSYTF. The CDR3 nucleotides read TGTGCCAGCAGCCCTTGGGACAGAAGCTACACCTTC.

The V call is TRBV18, the J call TRBJ2-7; 9 bases are a match to TRBD2. Trimming at V came to 0 bases and at J to 5 bases, leaving 5 bases not matched to a gene. CDR1 KGHSH and CDR2 LQKENI come from the germline V gene. This CDR3 is built from 15 residues. As DNA, the CDR3 is TGTGCCAGCTCACCACCGGCGGGAGGGCCCCACGAGCAGTACTTC. The encoded protein is CASSPPAGGPHEQYF. Together with reference TRBV18 and TRBJ2-7, the CDR3 gives the full variable domain: NAGVMQNPRHLVRRRGQEARLRCSPMKGHSHVYWYRQLPEEGLKFMVYLQKENIIDESGMPKERFSAEFPKEGPSILRIQQVVRGDSAAYFCASSPPAGGPHEQYFGPGTRLTVT.

The chain recombines TRBV5-1 with TRBJ2-5; the match to TRBD2 covers 11 bases. V lost 2 bases and J lost 4; bases outside the gene matches: 7. Germline loops: CDR1 SGHRS, CDR2 YFSETQ. There are 16 residues in the CDR3. Here the CDR3 reads CASSFLTSGIVETQYF. DNA of the CDR3: TGCGCCAGCAGCTTCCTGACTAGCGGGATAGTAGAGACCCAGTACTTC.

The gene calls are TRBV6-4 and TRBJ2-1; no definite D call. The germline gives CDR1 MRHNA, CDR2 SNTAGT. This CDR3 has 17 residues. Trimming removed 6 bases from V and 6 bases from J, with 24 bases in between. CDR3 protein: CASSPAPVVGVSNEQFF. CDR3 nucleotide sequence: TGTGCCAGCAGCCCTGCGCCGGTGGTAGGAGTATCCAATGAGCAGTTCTTC.